Following are 32 T cell receptor beta chains from one sample sequenced in a study of blood T cell repertoires in COVID-19. The data were produced by immunoSEQ multiplex PCR, yet TCRdb's version contains in-frame clones alone and is incomplete. The sample has 270,000 or so clones; around nine tenths are singletons. The sequencing sample was made of peripheral blood. These receptors came from a woman in her twenties or thirties with COVID-19, enrolled during active disease.

DNA for the CDR3: TGTGCCAGCAGCTTGAAGACTACCACTGAAGCTTTCTTT. Translation gives CASSLKTTTEAFF. The chain employs TRBV5-4 and TRBJ1-1; D is uncertain. The CDR3 sequence is 13 residues long. Looked up from germline, CDR1 is SGHNT and CDR2 is YYREEE (reference sequence). Trimming removed 1 base at V and 4 bases at J, with 8 bases between.

This rearrangement joins TRBV5-1 to TRBJ1-6; D is ambiguous. V dropped 0 bases and J dropped 2 bases, with 12 bases sitting between them. The germline V gene encodes CDR1 SGHRS and CDR2 YFSETQ. The CDR3 spans 17 residues. CDR3 protein: CASSLDGGHAYNSPLHF. CDR3 nucleotide sequence: TGCGCCAGCAGCTTGGATGGAGGGCACGCCTATAATTCACCCCTCCACTTT.

V and J are TRBV6-4 and TRBJ2-2; tentative D call: TRBD2 (6 bases). Per germline, CDR1 MRHNA and CDR2 SNTAGT. V was shortened by 3 bases and J by 2 bases, with 10 bases between the two germline ends. The CDR3 has 15 residues. CDR3 amino acids: CASSEGLRNTGELFF. CDR3 DNA sequence: TGTGCCAGCAGTGAGGGACTTCGAAACACCGGGGAGCTGTTTTTT.

The chain links TRBV5-1 to TRBJ2-2; D not resolved. V was clipped by 2 bases and J by 5 bases, with 13 bases between them. This CDR3 contains 15 residues. The germline V gene encodes CDR1 SGHRS and CDR2 YFSETQ. This CDR3 is CASSFVLGGTGELFF. The CDR3 region has the DNA TGCGCCAGCAGCTTCGTCCTAGGTGGGACCGGGGAGCTGTTTTTT.

This clone was observed a single time. The V call is TRBV3-1 (or the pseudogene TRBV3-2), the J call TRBJ1-1; 12 bases are a match to TRBD1. With 4 bases clipped from V and 5 bases from J, the junction kept 8 bases outside the gene matches. CDR3 size: 16 residues. Looked up from germline, CDR1 is LGHDT and CDR2 is YNNKEL (reference sequence). The CDR3, as DNA: TGTGCCAGCAGCCGGAGGGACAGGGGGCGGAGTACTGAAGCTTTCTTT. Translating it yields CASSRRDRGRSTEAFF.

Points on this clone: Other DNA sequences in the sample encode the same CDR3. The rearrangement joins TRBV19 to TRBJ2-7; 8 bases are shared with TRBD1. In germline, CDR1 is LNHDA, CDR2 SQIVND (reference sequence). CDR3 length equals 14 residues. V gave up 5 bases and J gave up 0 bases; unmatched junction bases: 3. The CDR3 DNA reads as TGTGCCAGTAGTTCAGGGACAGGCTCCTACGAGCAGTACTTC. Its protein product is CASSSGTGSYEQYF. Full variable domain (remainder filled in from reference TRBV19 and TRBJ2-7): DGGITQSPKYLFRKEGQNVTLSCEQNLNHDAMYWYRQDPGQGLRLIYYSQIVNDFQKGDIAEGYSVSREKKESFPLTVTSAQKNPTAFYLCASSSGTGSYEQYFGPGTRLTVT.

The J gene is TRBJ1-6, the V gene TRBV19, with a weak D call TRBD1 (6 bases). The germline V gene encodes CDR1 LNHDA and CDR2 SQIVND (reference sequence). V lost 2 bases and J 7 bases, leaving 9 bases between the germline ends. This CDR3 has 14 amino acids. For the CDR3, the DNA is TGTGCCAGTAGTATATCCAGGGGCAATTCACCCCTCCACTTT. Encoded protein: CASSISRGNSPLHF. Supplemented by reference TRBV19 and TRBJ1-6, the full variable domain reads DGGITQSPKYLFRKEGQNVTLSCEQNLNHDAMYWYRQDPGQGLRLIYYSQIVNDFQKGDIAEGYSVSREKKESFPLTVTSAQKNPTAFYLCASSISRGNSPLHFGNGTRLTVT.

The V and J genes are TRBV6-1 and TRBJ1-2, with D maybe TRBD1 (5 bases). The CDR3 length is 13 residues. Between the trimmed V and J ends, which lost 3 bases and 3 bases, there was a span of 8 bases. Germline V gene lookup returns CDR1 MNHNS and CDR2 SASEGT. CDR3 nucleotides: TGTGCCAGCAGTGATCAGGGCTACTATGGCTACACCTTC. Its protein product is CASSDQGYYGYTF.

The chain has TRBV2 and TRBJ1-1; no reliable D call. Trimming stripped 2 bases from V and 3 bases from J, with 4 bases between. The CDR3 extends over 12 amino acids. Germline CDR1 SNHLY, CDR2 FYNNEI. The CDR3 DNA sequence: TGTGCCAGCAGTGAAACGGACACTGAAGCTTTCTTT. Translated, it gives CASSETDTEAFF.

CDR3 sequence (DNA): TGTGCCATCGGTAACAGGGGGTCAGGCACTGAAGCTTTCTTT. Its protein is CAIGNRGSGTEAFF. This chain connects TRBV10-3 to TRBJ1-1, with 8 bases matching TRBD1. Germline-derived CDR1 and CDR2 are ENHRY and SYGVKD. There are 14 residues in the CDR3. The trim removed 8 bases at V and 4 bases at J, leaving 9 bases unmatched.

The chain is built from TRBV3-1 (or the pseudogene TRBV3-2) and TRBJ1-5; D unclear. Germline loops: CDR1 LGHDT, CDR2 YNNKEL (reference sequence). The germline V and J ends were trimmed by 0 bases and 8 bases, with 8 bases remaining between them. The CDR3 is 13 residues long. CDR3 in DNA: TGTGCCAGCAGCCAAGATCTAGAGGAGCCCCAGCATTTT. Amino acid sequence: CASSQDLEEPQHF.

The rearrangement joins TRBV18 to TRBJ1-3, with D hard to call. Trimming left V 2 bases short and J 4 bases short, with 12 bases between. The CDR3 is 15 residues long. Germline CDR1 and CDR2: KGHSH and LQKENI. The CDR3 reads CASSPIGGSGNTIYF. In DNA form, the CDR3 reads TGTGCCAGCTCACCAATCGGCGGTTCGGGAAACACCATATATTTT.

V and J are TRBV18 and TRBJ2-7, with D possibly matching TRBD2 (5 bases). The germline V and J ends were trimmed by 3 bases and 7 bases, with 22 bases remaining between them. The V gene's germline CDR1 is KGHSH and CDR2 LQKENI. The CDR3 runs 16 residues. The CDR3 here is CASSPQPGLLLREQYF. In DNA form, the CDR3 reads TGTGCCAGCTCACCCCAGCCAGGACTTCTTCTACGAGAGCAGTACTTC.

V usage is TRBV11-2 and J usage is TRBJ1-4; D might be TRBD1 (5 bases). CDR3 length: 14 amino acids. Germline V gives CDR1 SGHAT, CDR2 FQNNGV. V was clipped by 5 bases and J by 3 bases, with 10 bases between them. The CDR3 nucleotides read TGTGCCAGCAGCCAGGGTCACTCTAATGAAAAACTGTTTTTT. Amino acid sequence: CASSQGHSNEKLFF.

This chain uses TRBV5-1 with TRBJ2-5; 9 nucleotides align to TRBD1. Germline lookup yields CDR1 SGHRS and CDR2 YFSETQ. V shed 1 base and J 5 bases; nucleotides not matched to a gene: 6. The CDR3 length is 15 residues. For the CDR3, the DNA is TGCGCCAGCAGCTTGTTAGGGACAGGGTTTGAGACCCAGTACTTC. It is translated as CASSLLGTGFETQYF.

The genes are TRBV27 and TRBJ2-7, with D perhaps TRBD1 (5 bases). Trimming removed 5 bases from V and 1 base from J, with 9 bases in between. CDR1 is MNHEY, CDR2 SMNVEV, per germline (reference sequence). The CDR3 consists of 13 residues. The CDR3 is CASSLRQSYEQYF. The DNA of the CDR3 is TGTGCCAGCAGTCTCCGACAGTCCTACGAGCAGTACTTC.

This clone was recorded only once. The V call is TRBV4-1, the J call TRBJ1-3; D unclear. CDR1 and CDR2 (germline): MGHRA, YSYEKL. This CDR3 is built from 16 residues. Trimming left V 1 base short and J 0 bases short, with 10 bases between. This CDR3 reads CASSQVFLASGNTIYF. For the CDR3, the DNA is TGCGCCAGCAGCCAAGTCTTCCTAGCCTCTGGAAACACCATATATTTT.

The chain joins TRBV7-6 to TRBJ1-5; 8 bases match TRBD1. The trim removed 6 bases at V and 4 bases at J, leaving 11 bases unmatched. Germline CDR1 is SGHVS and CDR2 is FNYEAQ. This CDR3 comprises 16 residues. This chain's CDR3 is CASSLGPRGPNQPQHF. The CDR3 DNA is TGTGCCAGCAGTCTTGGGCCCAGGGGGCCGAATCAGCCCCAGCATTTT.

This chain connects TRBV19 to TRBJ2-7; 8 positions match TRBD1. CDR3 size: 15 residues. CDR1 and CDR2 (germline): LNHDA, SQIVND (reference sequence). Trimming removed 3 bases from V and 0 bases from J; junction bases left unmatched: 4. The CDR3 nucleotides read TGTGCCAGTAGTATGTACAGGGGGAGCTCCTACGAGCAGTACTTC. Translating gives CASSMYRGSSYEQYF.

This sequence joins TRBV9 and TRBJ2-7; 7 nucleotides line up with TRBD1. CDR3 size: 11 residues. The germline V gene has CDR1 SGDLS and CDR2 YYNGEE. V shed 2 bases and J 7 bases; nucleotides not matched to a gene: 0. CDR3 sequence reads: CASSVGQEQYF. In DNA, the CDR3 is TGTGCCAGCAGCGTGGGACAGGAGCAGTACTTC.

The V gene is TRBV4-1, the J gene TRBJ1-1; TRBD1 aligns across 7 bases. The CDR3 is 20 residues long. Germline CDR1 MGHRA, CDR2 YSYEKL. After removal of 0 bases from V and 0 bases from J, the junction contained 16 bases not matched to a gene. The CDR3: CASSQDRTTGRKKMNTEAFF. The DNA for the CDR3 is TGCGCCAGCAGCCAAGACAGGACGACAGGGAGGAAAAAAATGAACACTGAAGCTTTCTTT.

The chain links TRBV15 to TRBJ1-1, with 9 bases fitting TRBD1. There are 16 residues in the CDR3. With V trimmed by 1 base and J by 1 base, 4 bases remained unmatched. Looked up from germline, CDR1 is LNHNV and CDR2 is YYDKDF (reference sequence). CDR3 loop: CATSRGDRERNTEAFF. In nucleotides, the CDR3 is TGTGCCACCAGCAGAGGGGACAGGGAGAGGAACACTGAAGCTTTCTTT.

The gene calls are TRBV3-1 (or the pseudogene TRBV3-2) and TRBJ2-1; TRBD2 is a possible D gene (5 bases). In germline, CDR1 is LGHDT, CDR2 YNNKEL (reference sequence). The CDR3 sequence is 14 residues long. The V and J ends lost 0 bases and 10 bases respectively, with 13 bases between them. The DNA of the CDR3 is TGTGCCAGCAGCCAAGATCGGGGTCAGACAGAGCAGTTCTTC. Protein: CASSQDRGQTEQFF.

The V call is TRBV6-5, the J call TRBJ1-1; D is possibly TRBD1 (6 bases). This CDR3 spans 14 amino acids. Germline V gene lookup returns CDR1 MNHEY and CDR2 SVGAGI. Trimming removed 6 bases at V and 1 base at J, with 12 bases between. The chain's CDR3 is CASSALDRNTEAFF. The DNA of the CDR3 is TGTGCCAGCAGCGCCCTGGACAGGAACACTGAAGCTTTCTTT.

This chain links TRBV5-1 with TRBJ2-5, with D hard to call. Germline V gene lookup returns CDR1 SGHRS and CDR2 YFSETQ. The CDR3 sequence is 15 residues long. Trimming removed 5 bases from V and 0 bases from J, with 14 bases in between. The CDR3 is CASSQINSHQETQYF. CDR3 sequence (DNA): TGCGCCAGCAGTCAAATAAACAGCCACCAAGAGACCCAGTACTTC.

The genes are TRBV24-1 and TRBJ2-3; 11 positions agree with TRBD2. Germline V gene data show CDR1 as KGHDR and CDR2 as SFDVKD. J lost 1 base, V lost 1 base, and 6 bases had no gene match. The CDR3 length is 18 residues. CDR3 region: CATSDLVAGGMGTDTQYF. In nucleotides, the CDR3 is TGTGCCACCAGTGATTTAGTAGCGGGGGGGATGGGCACAGATACGCAGTATTTT.

The gene calls are TRBV21-1 and TRBJ1-5; TRBD1, the table's D call, was not compared with the DNA. TRBV21-1 is listed as a pseudogene. This CDR3 is built from 15 residues. For the CDR3, the DNA is TGTGCCAGCGGGCCGGACAGGGGGAATAATCAGCCCCAGCATTTT. Its translation is CASGPDRGNNQPQHF.

The rearrangement joins TRBV5-5 to TRBJ2-1; 7 bases are a match to TRBD1. Germline V gene lookup returns CDR1 SGHKS and CDR2 YYEKEE (reference sequence). The length of the CDR3 is 14 residues. The ends lost 0 bases at V and 5 bases at J; junction bases unmatched: 2. The CDR3 spells CASSLGTGNNEQFF. The CDR3 DNA follows: TGTGCCAGCAGCTTGGGGACAGGAAACAATGAGCAGTTCTTC. Looking up the rest from reference TRBV5-5 and TRBJ2-1 gives the full variable domain: DAGVTQSPTHLIKTRGQQVTLRCSPISGHKSVSWYQQVLGQGPQFIFQYYEKEERGRGNFPDRFSARQFPNYSSELNVNALLLGDSALYLCASSLGTGNNEQFFGPGTRLTVL.

This chain connects TRBV29-1 to TRBJ1-2, with 11 positions matching TRBD1. Germline values: CDR1 SQVTM, CDR2 ANQGSEA. V was clipped by 7 bases and J by 2 bases; unmatched bases: 3. The CDR3 runs to 13 residues. CDR3 region: CSAGQGANYGYTF. CDR3 coding DNA: TGCAGCGCCGGACAGGGGGCGAACTATGGCTACACCTTC.

This rearrangement joins TRBV9 to TRBJ2-7; TRBD2 matches 11 bases. This CDR3 contains 24 residues. Germline V gene lookup returns CDR1 SGDLS and CDR2 YYNGEE. V gave up 2 bases and J gave up 2 bases; unmatched junction bases: 30. The CDR3 bases are TGTGCCAGCAGCGTTGGCTTGGCTGACCCAAAACACCCACTAGCGGGGGCCCGTACCTACGAGCAGTACTTC. Translating gives CASSVGLADPKHPLAGARTYEQYF.

The chain carries TRBV11-2 and TRBJ1-1; unclear D gene. The CDR3 length is 16 residues. The V gene lost 2 bases and the J gene lost 0 bases, with 13 bases spanning the gap. Germline values: CDR1 SGHAT, CDR2 FQNNGV. This CDR3 reads CASSLNYRVMNTEAFF. The DNA of the CDR3 is TGTGCCAGCAGCTTAAATTATCGGGTCATGAACACTGAAGCTTTCTTT.

The chain combines TRBV3-1 (or the pseudogene TRBV3-2) with TRBJ2-2; TRBD1 aligns across 11 bases. Germline V lookup: CDR1 LGHDT, CDR2 YNNKEL (reference sequence). After removal of 3 bases from V and 7 bases from J, the junction contained 7 bases not matched to a gene. The CDR3 has 16 amino acids. This CDR3 reads CASSQRGQGGGGELFF. For the CDR3, the DNA is TGTGCCAGCAGCCAGAGGGGACAGGGGGGCGGCGGGGAGCTGTTTTTT.